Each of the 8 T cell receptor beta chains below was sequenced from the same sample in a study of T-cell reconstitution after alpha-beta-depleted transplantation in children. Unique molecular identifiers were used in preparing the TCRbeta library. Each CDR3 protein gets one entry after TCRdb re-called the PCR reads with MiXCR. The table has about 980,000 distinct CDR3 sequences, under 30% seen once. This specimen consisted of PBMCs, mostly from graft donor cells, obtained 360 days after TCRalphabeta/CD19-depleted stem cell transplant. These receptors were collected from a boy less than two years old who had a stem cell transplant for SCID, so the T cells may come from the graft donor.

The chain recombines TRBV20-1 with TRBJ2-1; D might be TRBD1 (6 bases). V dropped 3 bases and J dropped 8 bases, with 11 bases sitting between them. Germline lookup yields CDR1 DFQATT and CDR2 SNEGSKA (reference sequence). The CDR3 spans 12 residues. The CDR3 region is CSASQGTYEQFF. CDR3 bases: TGCAGTGCTAGCCAAGGGACATATGAGCAGTTCTTC.

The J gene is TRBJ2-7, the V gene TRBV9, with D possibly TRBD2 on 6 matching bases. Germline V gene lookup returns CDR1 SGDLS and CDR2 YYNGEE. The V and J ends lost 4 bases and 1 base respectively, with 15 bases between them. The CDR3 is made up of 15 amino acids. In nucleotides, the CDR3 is TGTGCCAGCAGCCCCCAAGGGACTCCTTCCTACGAGCAGTACTTC. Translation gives CASSPQGTPSYEQYF.

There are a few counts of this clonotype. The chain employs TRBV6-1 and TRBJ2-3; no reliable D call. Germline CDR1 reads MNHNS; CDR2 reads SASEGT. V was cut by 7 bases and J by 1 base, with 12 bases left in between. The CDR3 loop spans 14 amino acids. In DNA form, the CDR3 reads TGTGCCAGCACTATTGGCGGACGCACAGATACGCAGTATTTT. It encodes CASTIGGRTDTQYF.

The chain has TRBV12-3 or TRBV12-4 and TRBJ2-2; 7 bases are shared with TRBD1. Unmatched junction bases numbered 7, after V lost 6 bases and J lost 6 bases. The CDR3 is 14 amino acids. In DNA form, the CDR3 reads TGTGCCAGCAGACCCCAAGACAGGGCCGGGGAGCTGTTTTTT. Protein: CASRPQDRAGELFF.

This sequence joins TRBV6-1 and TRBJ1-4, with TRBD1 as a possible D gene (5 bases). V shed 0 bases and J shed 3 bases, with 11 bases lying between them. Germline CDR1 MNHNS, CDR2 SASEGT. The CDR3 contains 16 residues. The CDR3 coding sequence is TGTGCCAGCAGTGAAGCGAACAGGATTCCTAATGAAAAACTGTTTTTT. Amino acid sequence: CASSEANRIPNEKLFF.

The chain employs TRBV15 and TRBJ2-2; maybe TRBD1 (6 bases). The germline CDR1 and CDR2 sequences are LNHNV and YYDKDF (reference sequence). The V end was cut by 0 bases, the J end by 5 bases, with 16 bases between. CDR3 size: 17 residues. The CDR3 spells CATSRDRGQQWTGELFF. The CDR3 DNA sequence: TGTGCCACCAGCAGAGATCGGGGACAACAGTGGACCGGGGAGCTGTTTTTT.

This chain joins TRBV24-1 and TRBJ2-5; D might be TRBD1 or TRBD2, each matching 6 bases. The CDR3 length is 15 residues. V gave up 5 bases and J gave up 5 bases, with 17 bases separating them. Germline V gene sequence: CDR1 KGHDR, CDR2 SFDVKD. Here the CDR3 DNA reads TGTGCCACCAGTGGCCCGGGGGCCTTTGCGGAGACCCAGTACTTC. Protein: CATSGPGAFAETQYF.

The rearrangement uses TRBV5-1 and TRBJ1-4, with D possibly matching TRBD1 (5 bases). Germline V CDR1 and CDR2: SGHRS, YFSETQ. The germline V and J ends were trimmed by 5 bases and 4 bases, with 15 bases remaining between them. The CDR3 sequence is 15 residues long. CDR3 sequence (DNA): TGCGCCAGCAGTGACAGCCTGATAAGTAATGAAAAACTGTTTTTT. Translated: CASSDSLISNEKLFF.